Below, one T cell receptor beta chain is given with its context. Its antigen is still unknown. A much larger clone differs from this one at a single base, so this may be a read error. The diagnosis combined clinical symptoms, thyroxine, TRAb, thyroid ultrasound and orbital computed tomography scans. Investigators amplified TCR beta CDR3 regions from RNA transcripts. RT-PCR with HTBI primers came first, then second-round multiplex PCR. A single record per CDR3 protein comes from TCRdb applying MiXCR to the multiplex PCR reads. Among over 650,000 distinct CDR3 sequences, roughly 39% were seen once, and the ten largest hold 3.3%. This entry is derived from a study of Graves' ophthalmopathy and Graves' hyperthyroidism. Study background: Prior to any treatment, peripheral blood was collected at the time of initial diagnosis.

V lost 8 bases to trimming and J lost 2 bases, with 9 bases between them. Germline CDR1 LNHDA, CDR2 SQIVND (reference sequence). The CDR3 is made up of 12 amino acids. Overall study findings and caveats: Thyroid clonotypes that were expanded above 0.001 frequency mostly also appeared in blood.

The sequenced sample was peripheral blood. This sequence was found in an adult man with Graves' ophthalmopathy. The chain uses TRBV19 and TRBJ2-5, with D uncertain. This CDR3 is CASGKGQETQYF. CDR3 coding DNA: TGTGCCAGTGGTAAAGGGCAAGAGACCCAGTACTTC.